The source of this TCR beta chain is a study of neurological immune-mediated disorders. Study findings and constraints: The level of TCR clonal expansion was highest in patients with HTLV-1-associated myelopathy and lowest in multiple sclerosis, where it fell below the level seen in healthy controls. CDR3 amino acid sequences of expanded clones were not shared across subjects, a result suggesting private repertoires in all groups.

TCRdb ran MiXCR on the 5' RACE reads and lists one entry per CDR3 protein. Of about 59,000 distinct CDR3 sequences listed, approximately 12% are singletons. The study built unsorted libraries from 2 million PBMCs kept at -80 C. CDR1 LNHDA and CDR2 SQIVND come from the germline V gene (reference sequence). The CDR3 has 14 residues. The V gene lost 3 bases and the J gene lost 1 base, with 6 bases spanning the gap. Worth noting for this clonotype: Its antigen is not known.

The rearrangement uses TRBV19 and TRBJ2-2; D is unresolved. The sequencing sample was made of PBMCs. The sequence derives from a woman in her sixties or seventies with HTLV-1-associated myelopathy (HAM/TSP). The CDR3 protein is CASSIAGNTGELFF. DNA for the CDR3: TGTGCCAGTAGTATCGCCGGGAACACCGGGGAGCTGTTTTTT.